This passage covers 25 T cell receptor beta chains from one sample sequenced in a study of blood T cell repertoires in COVID-19. Generated by immunoSEQ multiplex PCR, the TCRdb table keeps only in-frame clones and is missing some. The sample lists around 190,000 clones; about 80% were seen once. Sequencing input: peripheral blood. These receptors all stem from a woman aged 55-70 years with COVID-19, enrolled during active disease.

The chain couples TRBV6-1 to TRBJ2-1; D not certain. The V gene lost 2 bases and the J gene lost 0 bases, with 11 bases spanning the gap. Germline V gene data show CDR1 as MNHNS and CDR2 as SASEGT. The CDR3 contains 16 residues. The CDR3 here is CASSELHLSSYNEQFF. In nucleotides, the CDR3 is TGTGCCAGCAGTGAACTCCACCTGAGCTCCTACAATGAGCAGTTCTTC.

The V gene is TRBV5-1, the J gene TRBJ1-4; 7 bases fit TRBD1. CDR1 and CDR2 (germline): SGHRS, YFSETQ. The CDR3 totals 14 residues. J was trimmed by 8 bases and V by 2 bases; bases with no gene match: 6. CDR3 sequence reads: CASSFGRGREKLFF. The CDR3 DNA reads as TGCGCCAGCAGCTTCGGAAGGGGGCGAGAAAAACTGTTTTTT.

This clone appeared once. The chain combines TRBV2 with TRBJ1-3, with D uncertain. V was clipped by 6 bases and J by 4 bases, with 4 bases between them. CDR3 length: 11 amino acids. CDR1 is SNHLY, CDR2 FYNNEI, per germline. CDR3 region: CASSGGNTIYF. The CDR3, as DNA: TGTGCCAGCAGCGGGGGAAACACCATATATTTT.

This chain connects TRBV18 to TRBJ2-2; TRBD2 matches 9 bases. Trimming took 3 bases from V and 4 from J; bases not matched to a gene: 9. The CDR3 is made up of 17 amino acids. Germline lookup yields CDR1 KGHSH and CDR2 LQKENI. The CDR3 here is CASSPGRGGRATGELFF. In nucleotides, the CDR3 is TGTGCCAGCTCACCCGGCCGCGGCGGGAGGGCCACCGGGGAGCTGTTTTTT.

The chain employs TRBV7-2 and TRBJ1-4; D call uncertain. Germline V gene data show CDR1 as SGHTA and CDR2 as FQGNSA. This CDR3 spans 18 amino acids. Trimming stripped 1 base from V and 0 bases from J, with 15 bases between. The DNA of the CDR3 is TGTGCCAGCAGCTTAGTCGGTCCTGACACCACAACTAATGAAAAACTGTTTTTT. It is translated as CASSLVGPDTTTNEKLFF. The variable domain in full, with the rest retrieved from reference TRBV7-2 and TRBJ1-4, is GAGVSQSPSNKVTEKGKDVELRCDPISGHTALYWYRQSLGQGLEFLIYFQGNSAPDKSGLPSDRFSAERTGGSVSTLTIQRTQQEDSAVYLCASSLVGPDTTTNEKLFFGSGTQLSVL.

The chain is built from TRBV30 and TRBJ1-3; TRBD1 might be the D (5 bases). The CDR3 contains 15 residues. Between the trimmed V and J ends, which lost 3 bases and 1 base, there was a span of 13 bases. CDR1 and CDR2 (germline): GTSNPN, SVGIG (reference sequence). The chain's CDR3 is CAWSLIQGSGNTIYF. CDR3 in DNA: TGTGCCTGGAGCTTAATCCAGGGATCTGGAAACACCATATATTTT. The variable domain in full, with the rest retrieved from reference TRBV30 and TRBJ1-3, is SQTIHQWPATLVQPVGSPLSLECTVEGTSNPNLYWYRQAAGRGLQLLFYSVGIGQISSEVPQNLSASRPQDRQFILSSKKLLLSDSGFYLCAWSLIQGSGNTIYFGEGSWLTVV.

The rearrangement uses TRBV9 and TRBJ2-2; D call uncertain. Germline values: CDR1 SGDLS, CDR2 YYNGEE. V was pared by 3 bases and J by 3 bases, with 6 bases between. The CDR3 consists of 13 residues. In DNA form, the CDR3 reads TGTGCCAGCAGCGCGTTATACACCGGGGAGCTGTTTTTT. It translates to CASSALYTGELFF.

This chain uses TRBV3-1 (or the pseudogene TRBV3-2) with TRBJ1-2; D is undetermined. The ends were cut back, 1 base at V and 4 bases at J, with 16 bases in the middle. The germline gives CDR1 LGHDT, CDR2 YNNKEL (reference sequence). The CDR3 is 16 residues long. CDR3 nucleotide sequence: TGTGCCAGCAGCCAAGTCTCCGCGGGCTGGGGCTATGGCTACACCTTC. Its protein product is CASSQVSAGWGYGYTF.

Details on this clone: Other DNA sequences in the same sample also yield this CDR3. The chain uses TRBV5-1 and TRBJ2-5, with 8 bases lining up with TRBD1. J gave up 4 bases and V 3 bases, and 5 bases lay outside the gene matches. CDR1 and CDR2 (germline): SGHRS, YFSETQ. This CDR3 comprises 14 residues. CDR3 amino acids: CASSWADRGETQYF. The CDR3 bases are TGCGCCAGCAGCTGGGCCGACAGGGGAGAGACCCAGTACTTC. Full variable domain (missing parts from reference TRBV5-1 and TRBJ2-5): KAGVTQTPRYLIKTRGQQVTLSCSPISGHRSVSWYQQTPGQGLQFLFEYFSETQRNKGNFPGRFSGRQFSNSRSEMNVSTLELGDSALYLCASSWADRGETQYFGPGTRLLVL.

This sequence joins TRBV7-3 and TRBJ1-1; 8 bases line up with TRBD1. The junction had 6 bases not matched to a gene; V was cut back by 3 bases and J by 6 bases. Germline V gene lookup returns CDR1 SGHTA and CDR2 FQGTGA. The CDR3 runs to 14 residues. The CDR3 sequence: CASSLDRDIPEAFF. The CDR3 coding sequence is TGTGCCAGCAGCTTGGACAGGGATATCCCTGAAGCTTTCTTT.

This chain links TRBV10-3 with TRBJ2-7, with a possible D match to TRBD2 (6 bases). CDR3 size: 12 residues. V lost 9 bases to trimming and J lost 5 bases, with 14 bases between them. Germline assignment: CDR1 ENHRY and CDR2 SYGVKD. For the CDR3, the DNA is TGTGCCATAAGCGCGGGGTTTAACGAGCAGTACGTC. It encodes CAISAGFNEQYV.

This clone was counted between two and nine times. The V call is TRBV4-3, the J call TRBJ1-2; D is perhaps TRBD1 (6 bases). The CDR3 spans 17 residues. Trimming removed 0 bases from V and 4 bases from J, with 18 bases in between. The V gene's germline CDR1 is LGHNA and CDR2 YSLEER. CDR3 coding DNA: TGCGCCAGCAGCCAAGATAAGGGGGGGGCACGGGTCTATGGCTACACCTTC. Translating gives CASSQDKGGARVYGYTF.

This rearrangement joins TRBV6-5 to TRBJ2-1; D call uncertain. Germline V lookup: CDR1 MNHEY, CDR2 SVGAGI. V was trimmed by 0 bases and J by 12 bases, leaving 6 bases between them. The CDR3 runs to 11 residues. The CDR3 region is CASSYSGGQFF. In DNA form, the CDR3 reads TGTGCCAGCAGTTACTCAGGCGGGCAGTTCTTC.

The J gene is TRBJ2-7, the V gene TRBV28; 7 nucleotides align to TRBD1. V gave up 6 bases and J gave up 3 bases; unmatched junction bases: 14. Per germline, CDR1 MDHEN and CDR2 SYDVKM. This CDR3 has 16 residues. The CDR3 DNA follows: TGTGCCAGCAGGCCCGGGACAGCCAGTTTTGGCTACGAGCAGTACTTC. It encodes CASRPGTASFGYEQYF. Complete variable domain (other parts from reference TRBV28 and TRBJ2-7): DVKVTQSSRYLVKRTGEKVFLECVQDMDHENMFWYRQDPGLGLRLIYFSYDVKMKEKGDIPEGYSVSREKKERFSLILESASTNQTSMYLCASRPGTASFGYEQYFGPGTRLTVT.

This chain joins TRBV7-8 and TRBJ1-1; a possible D gene is TRBD1 (5 bases). The CDR3 runs to 15 residues. V was pared by 3 bases and J by 5 bases, with 16 bases between. Looked up from germline, CDR1 is SGHVS and CDR2 is FQNEAQ. CDR3 coding DNA: TGTGCCAGCAGCTTGCGAGGGGCTGGGGGGACTGAAGCTTTCTTT. Its protein product is CASSLRGAGGTEAFF.

This chain joins TRBV11-1 and TRBJ2-1, with 8 bases lining up with TRBD1. V was pared by 5 bases and J by 3 bases, with 9 bases of the junction left unmatched. The CDR3 spans 16 residues. Germline CDR1 SGHAT, CDR2 FQDESV (reference sequence). The chain's CDR3 is CASSPWAGGSYNEQFF. The CDR3 DNA reads TGTGCCAGCAGCCCCTGGGCAGGGGGCAGCTACAATGAGCAGTTCTTC.

This clone showed up just once. The chain carries TRBV27 and TRBJ2-5; 12 nucleotides line up with TRBD2. Germline V gene lookup returns CDR1 MNHEY and CDR2 SMNVEV (reference sequence). The CDR3 consists of 17 residues. V lost 7 bases to trimming and J lost 4 bases; unmatched junction nucleotides: 13. This chain's CDR3 is CASKAERASGRGETQYF. The CDR3 bases are TGTGCCAGCAAGGCGGAGAGGGCTAGCGGGAGGGGAGAGACCCAGTACTTC.

The CDR3: CSASPLGTGAQGTEAFF. The CDR3, as DNA: TGCAGTGCTAGTCCCCTGGGGACAGGGGCGCAAGGGACTGAAGCTTTCTTT. V gene TRBV20-1 combines with J gene TRBJ1-1, with TRBD1 matching over 10 bases. The germline V gene encodes CDR1 DFQATT and CDR2 SNEGSKA (reference sequence). Trimming removed 3 bases from V and 5 bases from J; junction bases left unmatched: 15. CDR3 length: 17 residues.

V is TRBV14 and J is TRBJ2-7; TRBD2 agrees at 9 bases. The J segment lost 4 bases and the V segment lost 0 bases, leaving 4 bases of the junction unmatched. The CDR3 extends over 15 amino acids. The germline gives CDR1 SGHDN, CDR2 FVKESK. DNA for the CDR3: TGTGCCAGCAGCCAAGAGTTTAGCGGGAGATACGAGCAGTACTTC. Its translation: CASSQEFSGRYEQYF.

The chain employs TRBV28 and TRBJ1-2; D perhaps matches TRBD1 (6 bases). The CDR3 has 14 residues. Trimming took off 2 bases at V and 3 bases at J, with 10 bases between the two ends. From germline, CDR1 is MDHEN and CDR2 SYDVKM. CDR3 bases: TGTGCCAGCAGTTTAGCAGGGGCGGACTATGGCTACACCTTC. Its translation: CASSLAGADYGYTF.

This chain uses TRBV6-5 with TRBJ1-6; 8 bases agree with TRBD1. The germline V gene has CDR1 MNHEY and CDR2 SVGAGI. The CDR3 consists of 14 residues. J gave up 7 bases and V 5 bases, and 4 bases lay outside the gene matches. CDR3 loop: CASSRQGSNSPLHF. In nucleotides, the CDR3 is TGTGCCAGCAGTCGACAGGGGTCAAATTCACCCCTCCACTTT.

In nucleotides, the CDR3 is TGTGCCAGCAGTTACTCAAGAGGGTCTGAGCAGTTCTTC. Residues: CASSYSRGSEQFF. V usage is TRBV6-2 or TRBV6-3 and J usage is TRBJ2-1, with TRBD2 as a possible D gene (5 bases). In germline, CDR1 is MNHEY, CDR2 SVGEGT. The CDR3 extends over 13 amino acids. With 0 bases removed from V and 9 bases from J, the gap between germline ends came to 9 bases.

This clone has a handful of counts. This chain joins TRBV4-2 and TRBJ1-4, with D maybe TRBD1 (6 bases). The CDR3 spans 15 residues. The germline V gene has CDR1 LGHNA and CDR2 YNFKEQ. V lost 4 bases and J 0 bases, leaving 9 bases between the germline ends. CDR3 residues: CASSLPGATNEKLFF. DNA of the CDR3: TGTGCCAGCAGCCTCCCAGGGGCAACTAATGAAAAACTGTTTTTT.

The table lists this clone with a few counts. The gene calls are TRBV4-2 and TRBJ2-7; possibly TRBD2 for D (6 bases). This CDR3 has 15 amino acids. V was clipped by 0 bases and J by 0 bases, with 9 bases between them. Per germline, CDR1 LGHNA and CDR2 YNFKEQ. CDR3 loop: CASSQEGSGSYEQYF. Here the CDR3 DNA reads TGTGCCAGCAGCCAAGAAGGTAGCGGCTCCTACGAGCAGTACTTC.

Concerning this clone: Sequence at one end of the junction differs from germline and may be a read error. The chain uses TRBV7-7 and TRBJ2-1; the D gene is possibly TRBD2 (7 bases). The V gene's germline CDR1 is SSHAT and CDR2 FNYEAQ (reference sequence). This CDR3 comprises 15 residues. Written as DNA, the CDR3 is TGTGCTAGCAGCCAAGGGGGGGGACTAACCGAGAAACAGTTCTTC. Protein: CASSQGGGLTEKQFF.